Shown below are 32 T cell receptor beta chains from a single sample sequenced in a study of T cell responses to AZD1222 COVID-19 vaccine. Sequencing used immunoSEQ multiplex PCR; TCRdb keeps in-frame clones, though not all of them. The sample shows 150,000 to 200,000 clones, around 92% of them seen only once. Material: peripheral blood, obtained on day 0 of AZD1222 vaccination. Receptors originate from an adult in good health.

The rearrangement links TRBV7-9 to TRBJ2-7; unclear D gene. CDR1 and CDR2 (germline): SEHNR, FQNEAQ (reference sequence). The CDR3 consists of 13 residues. V was pared by 0 bases and J by 3 bases, with 6 bases between. CDR3 DNA: TGTGCCAGCAGCTTAGCGCGCAGCTACGAGCAGTACTTC. This encodes CASSLARSYEQYF.

V gene TRBV4-2 combines with J gene TRBJ2-7; 7 bases match TRBD1. J lost 0 bases, V lost 0 bases, and 2 bases had no gene match. CDR1 and CDR2 (germline): LGHNA, YNFKEQ. This CDR3 is built from 15 residues. In DNA, the CDR3 is TGTGCCAGCAGCCAAGAACGGGACAGCTCCTACGAGCAGTACTTC. Its translation: CASSQERDSSYEQYF.

This rearrangement joins TRBV10-3 to TRBJ1-1; 7 bases align to TRBD1. Trimming cost V 6 bases and J 5 bases; bases outside gene matches: 15. This CDR3 has 16 amino acids. Germline CDR1 and CDR2: ENHRY and SYGVKD. The chain's CDR3 is CAIRVETGKIETEAFF. CDR3 sequence (DNA): TGTGCCATCAGGGTCGAGACAGGGAAAATTGAGACTGAAGCTTTCTTT.

This chain uses TRBV9 with TRBJ1-4; TRBD1 agrees at 7 bases. The CDR3 contains 15 residues. The germline V gene has CDR1 SGDLS and CDR2 YYNGEE. V lost 3 bases and J lost 5; bases outside the gene matches: 7. The CDR3 DNA is TGTGCCAGCAGCGAACTGGGACAGCCAAATGAAAAACTGTTTTTT. Its protein is CASSELGQPNEKLFF.

The chain combines TRBV18 with TRBJ2-7; tentatively, D is TRBD1 or TRBD2 (5 bases each). The CDR3 is 13 residues long. Germline CDR1 KGHSH, CDR2 LQKENI. V was cut by 1 base and J by 3 bases, with 7 bases left in between. The CDR3 DNA follows: TGTGCCAGCTCACCACTGGGGGTCTACGAGCAGTACTTC. Translation: CASSPLGVYEQYF.

The V gene is TRBV28, the J gene TRBJ1-2; weak D call: TRBD1 (5 bases). Trimming cost V 5 bases and J 1 base, with 11 bases left between them. Germline values: CDR1 MDHEN, CDR2 SYDVKM. The CDR3 loop spans 14 amino acids. CDR3 sequence: CASSLQTVNYGYTF. The CDR3 DNA reads TGTGCCAGCAGTCTCCAGACAGTTAACTATGGCTACACCTTC.

This clone has only one observation. The rearrangement links TRBV30 to TRBJ1-2; D is ambiguous. In germline, CDR1 is GTSNPN, CDR2 SVGIG (reference sequence). This CDR3 spans 10 amino acids. V was trimmed by 3 bases and J by 8 bases, leaving 7 bases between them. CDR3 amino acids: CAWRGGGYTF. The CDR3 DNA sequence: TGTGCCTGGAGGGGAGGAGGCTACACCTTC.

The chain uses TRBV24-1 and TRBJ2-1, with D uncertain. This CDR3 has 13 residues. From germline, CDR1 is KGHDR and CDR2 SFDVKD. The V and J ends lost 4 bases and 7 bases respectively, with 10 bases between them. CDR3 in amino acids: CATSDPAENEQFF. In nucleotides, the CDR3 is TGTGCCACCAGTGACCCCGCGGAAAATGAGCAGTTCTTC.

The CDR3 region is CASSFSGRAGTDTQYF. Here the CDR3 DNA reads TGTGCCAGCAGTTTCAGCGGGAGGGCGGGCACAGATACGCAGTATTTT. This chain links TRBV28 with TRBJ2-3, with 10 positions matching TRBD2. The CDR3 loop spans 16 amino acids. V lost 3 bases to trimming and J lost 1 base; unmatched junction nucleotides: 4. Germline loops: CDR1 MDHEN, CDR2 SYDVKM.

This chain joins TRBV19 and TRBJ2-2, with 7 bases identical to TRBD2. V lost 2 bases to trimming and J lost 6 bases; unmatched junction nucleotides: 18. CDR3 length: 19 amino acids. Germline-derived CDR1 and CDR2 are LNHDA and SQIVND (reference sequence). DNA for the CDR3: TGTGCCAGTAGTATACCGGGTCATGCTAGCGGTTCTTGGGCCGGGGAGCTGTTTTTT. Protein product: CASSIPGHASGSWAGELFF.

CDR3 coding DNA: TGTGCCAGCAGGAAGGACAGAATTGAGGAGACCCAGTACTTC. The encoded protein is CASRKDRIEETQYF. The rearrangement joins TRBV2 to TRBJ2-5, with D possibly matching TRBD1 (6 bases). Germline V lookup: CDR1 SNHLY, CDR2 FYNNEI. The CDR3 loop spans 14 amino acids. Trimming pared 6 bases from V and 5 bases from J, leaving 16 bases between.

This clone was seen just once. J is TRBJ1-2 and V is TRBV3-1 (or the pseudogene TRBV3-2); unclear D gene. The CDR3 spans 16 residues. Between the trimmed V and J ends, which lost 4 bases and 8 bases, there was a span of 23 bases. CDR1 and CDR2 (germline): LGHDT, YNNKEL (reference sequence). The CDR3 reads CASSPIPDGRTTGYTF. CDR3 nucleotide sequence: TGTGCCAGCAGCCCCATACCAGACGGGCGAACTACGGGCTACACCTTC.

The V gene is TRBV11-2, the J gene TRBJ1-2; tentatively, D is TRBD1 (5 bases). From germline, CDR1 is SGHAT and CDR2 FQNNGV. The CDR3 totals 12 residues. The V and J ends lost 1 base and 8 bases respectively, with 8 bases between them. The CDR3 here is CASSLGQRGYTF. The CDR3 nucleotides are TGTGCCAGCAGCTTAGGACAGCGAGGCTACACCTTC. Supplemented by reference TRBV11-2 and TRBJ1-2, the full variable domain reads EAGVAQSPRYKIIEKRQSVAFWCNPISGHATLYWYQQILGQGPKLLIQFQNNGVVDDSQLPKDRFSAERLKGVDSTLKIQPAKLEDSAVYLCASSLGQRGYTFGSGTRLTVV.

The V and J genes are TRBV6-2 or TRBV6-3 and TRBJ2-1; maybe TRBD2 (6 bases). CDR1 is MNHEY and CDR2 is SVGEGT in the germline V gene. V was clipped by 0 bases and J by 8 bases, with 11 bases between them. The CDR3 is made up of 14 amino acids. As DNA, the CDR3 is TGTGCCAGCAGTTACTCTATAGCGGTCTATGAGCAGTTCTTC. Translating it yields CASSYSIAVYEQFF.

V gene TRBV10-3 combines with J gene TRBJ2-1; maybe TRBD1 (6 bases). Germline CDR1 reads ENHRY; CDR2 reads SYGVKD. The CDR3 runs 13 residues. Trimming shortened V by 10 bases and J by 5 bases, and 15 bases separated the two germline ends. The CDR3 protein is CATRDGTNNEQFF. The CDR3, as DNA: TGTGCCACCCGAGACGGGACAAACAATGAGCAGTTCTTC.

The chain employs TRBV2 and TRBJ2-5; possible D gene TRBD2, 6 bases. From germline, CDR1 is SNHLY and CDR2 FYNNEI. The CDR3 runs 16 residues. Trimming left V 3 bases short and J 7 bases short, with 21 bases between. CDR3 nucleotide sequence: TGTGCCAGCAGTGAGTCGCCGGGGAGGTCCTCGGGGACCCAGTACTTC. Translating gives CASSESPGRSSGTQYF.

The V and J genes are TRBV4-2 and TRBJ1-1; no firm D call. CDR3 size: 13 residues. CDR1 and CDR2 from the germline V gene are LGHNA and YNFKEQ. V gave up 0 bases and J gave up 4 bases, with 6 bases separating them. Here the CDR3 reads CASSQDPRTEAFF. The CDR3 coding sequence is TGTGCCAGCAGCCAAGATCCCCGCACTGAAGCTTTCTTT.

V is TRBV30 and J is TRBJ2-2; 10 bases agree with TRBD1. V dropped 3 bases and J dropped 4; count of bases not matched to a gene: 2. The CDR3 is 14 residues long. Germline loops: CDR1 GTSNPN, CDR2 SVGIG (reference sequence). Written as DNA, the CDR3 is TGTGCCTGGAGGGGGGACAGGGGCACCGGGGAGCTGTTTTTT. Residues: CAWRGDRGTGELFF.

V usage is TRBV28 and J usage is TRBJ1-5, with D possibly matching TRBD1 (5 bases). CDR1 is MDHEN, CDR2 SYDVKM, per germline. The CDR3 length is 13 residues. V was cut by 6 bases and J by 7 bases, with 13 bases left in between. The CDR3 nucleotides are TGTGCCAGCAGCCTCGAGGGGCAGCAGCCCCAGCATTTT. It yields the protein CASSLEGQQPQHF.

V is TRBV5-4 and J is TRBJ1-2; 7 positions agree with TRBD1. There are 13 residues in the CDR3. V lost 9 bases, J lost 4 bases, and 9 bases stayed unmatched. The V gene's germline CDR1 is SGHNT and CDR2 YYREEE (reference sequence). The CDR3 DNA follows: TGTGCCACGGCACGACAGGGTATCTATGGCTACACCTTC. Translated, it gives CATARQGIYGYTF.

This chain connects TRBV24-1 to TRBJ1-1, with 7 positions matching TRBD1. Germline CDR1 reads KGHDR; CDR2 reads SFDVKD. The CDR3 is 13 amino acids. After removal of 12 bases from V and 5 bases from J, the junction contained 11 bases not matched to a gene. CDR3 residues: CACGEPGGTEAFF. DNA of the CDR3: TGTGCCTGTGGGGAGCCAGGGGGGACTGAAGCTTTCTTT.

In this sample, this clone turned up once. V and J are TRBV28 and TRBJ1-5; 8 nucleotides agree with TRBD1. The CDR3 length is 18 residues. Trimming took 6 bases from V and 7 from J; bases not matched to a gene: 20. Germline CDR1 MDHEN, CDR2 SYDVKM. CDR3 amino acids: CASSGPSLRTGIRQPQHF. Here the CDR3 DNA reads TGTGCCAGCAGCGGACCCAGCCTCCGGACAGGGATCCGACAGCCCCAGCATTTT.

V is TRBV15 and J is TRBJ2-7; TRBD1 matches at 9 bases. The CDR3 totals 15 residues. Germline CDR1 reads LNHNV; CDR2 reads YYDKDF (reference sequence). J lost 2 bases, V lost 0 bases, and 2 bases had no gene match. The CDR3 nucleotides read TGTGCCACCAGCAGAGAACGGGACAGGGCCTACGAGCAGTACTTC. It encodes CATSRERDRAYEQYF.

This chain connects TRBV15 to TRBJ1-5, with D perhaps TRBD1 (5 bases). V was shortened by 2 bases and J by 0 bases, with 14 bases between the two germline ends. Germline lookup yields CDR1 LNHNV and CDR2 YYDKDF (reference sequence). The length of the CDR3 is 17 residues. The CDR3 DNA follows: TGTGCCACCAGCAGATCCATGGGACGGTATAGCAATCAGCCCCAGCATTTT. The encoded protein is CATSRSMGRYSNQPQHF.

This chain joins TRBV27 and TRBJ2-7, with a possible D match to TRBD2 (6 bases). V lost 5 bases, J lost 1 base, and 12 bases lay in between. The V gene's germline CDR1 is MNHEY and CDR2 SMNVEV (reference sequence). This CDR3 spans 14 amino acids. The CDR3 here is CASSLALRSYEQYF. The CDR3 nucleotides read TGTGCCAGCAGTCTAGCGTTACGATCCTACGAGCAGTACTTC.

V gene TRBV27 combines with J gene TRBJ2-2; the match to TRBD2 covers 9 bases. Germline loops: CDR1 MNHEY, CDR2 SMNVEV (reference sequence). This CDR3 is built from 16 residues. After removal of 5 bases from V and 4 bases from J, the junction contained 8 bases not matched to a gene. The CDR3 bases are TGTGCCAGCAGTGTCGCGGGACTAGCTCTCACCGGGGAGCTGTTTTTT. It is translated as CASSVAGLALTGELFF.

The V gene is TRBV6-5, the J gene TRBJ1-5; no clear D gene. Germline-derived CDR1 and CDR2 are MNHEY and SVGAGI. This CDR3 has 15 amino acids. V was trimmed by 8 bases and J by 4 bases, leaving 18 bases between them. The CDR3 bases are TGTGCCAGCTCTGTTGGGAGAAATATAAATCAGCCCCAGCATTTT. Translated, it gives CASSVGRNINQPQHF.

V and J are TRBV11-2 and TRBJ2-7; 8 bases match TRBD2. The trim removed 1 base at V and 7 bases at J, leaving 9 bases unmatched. From germline, CDR1 is SGHAT and CDR2 FQNNGV. The CDR3 runs to 15 residues. This CDR3 is CASSLAGGPSREQYF. DNA for the CDR3: TGTGCCAGCAGCTTAGCGGGAGGGCCCTCCAGAGAGCAGTACTTC.

This clone was found a few times. V usage is TRBV5-5 and J usage is TRBJ2-1; no clear D. Trimming took 3 bases from V and 4 from J, leaving 17 bases between them. CDR1 is SGHKS and CDR2 is YYEKEE in the germline V gene (reference sequence). This CDR3 is 16 amino acids long. The DNA for the CDR3 is TGTGCCAGCAGCTCAACCCAACCCCTACCGTACAATGAGCAGTTCTTC. This encodes CASSSTQPLPYNEQFF.

The chain is built from TRBV10-3 and TRBJ1-1, with D possibly being TRBD1 (6 bases). In germline, CDR1 is ENHRY, CDR2 SYGVKD. This CDR3 comprises 13 residues. V shed 7 bases and J shed 0 bases, with 9 bases lying between them. This chain's CDR3 is CAIMDRLNTEAFF. CDR3 nucleotide sequence: TGTGCCATCATGGACAGACTGAACACTGAAGCTTTCTTT.

The chain has TRBV14 and TRBJ2-1; D might be TRBD2 (5 bases). V was cut by 4 bases and J by 11 bases, with 12 bases left in between. In germline, CDR1 is SGHDN, CDR2 FVKESK. This CDR3 has 12 residues. CDR3 loop: CASSPAGGQQFF. The CDR3 DNA reads as TGTGCCAGCAGCCCAGCCGGCGGGCAGCAGTTCTTC.

The genes are TRBV30 and TRBJ2-3; 7 bases align to TRBD2. The junction had 7 bases not matched to a gene; V was cut back by 1 base and J by 3 bases. This CDR3 comprises 15 residues. CDR1 and CDR2 from the germline V gene are GTSNPN and SVGIG (reference sequence). The CDR3 reads CAWSGTSGNTDTQYF. DNA for the CDR3: TGTGCCTGGAGTGGGACAAGCGGGAATACAGATACGCAGTATTTT.